Here is one T cell receptor beta chain with its context. These data are taken from a study of blood T cell repertoires in COVID-19. Overall study context: T cells, B-cell-depleted T cells, or PBMCs provided the cDNA or gDNA that served as material.

Patients in Seattle were enrolled during active infection, then followed longitudinally. Source study methods: Estimation of nucleated cell counts was performed using reference gene primer amplification. TCRdb keeps only in-frame clones here, not all; method: immunoSEQ multiplex PCR. V, J and clone size derive from that table, while D and trimming were established from the DNA sequence. Of roughly 250,000 clones listed, 85% to 90% are singletons. Germline V gene lookup returns CDR1 MNHEY and CDR2 SVGAGI. V shed 2 bases and J 7 bases; nucleotides not matched to a gene: 11. The CDR3 extends over 16 amino acids.

The sequenced sample consisted of peripheral blood. This receptor was obtained from a woman aged 25 to 39 with COVID-19, enrolled during active disease. V gene TRBV6-5 combines with J gene TRBJ2-1, with TRBD1 matching 7 bases. The DNA for the CDR3 is TGTGCCAGCAGTTACGGCCAGACAGGGTTCGGAAATGAGCAGTTCTTC. The encoded protein is CASSYGQTGFGNEQFF.